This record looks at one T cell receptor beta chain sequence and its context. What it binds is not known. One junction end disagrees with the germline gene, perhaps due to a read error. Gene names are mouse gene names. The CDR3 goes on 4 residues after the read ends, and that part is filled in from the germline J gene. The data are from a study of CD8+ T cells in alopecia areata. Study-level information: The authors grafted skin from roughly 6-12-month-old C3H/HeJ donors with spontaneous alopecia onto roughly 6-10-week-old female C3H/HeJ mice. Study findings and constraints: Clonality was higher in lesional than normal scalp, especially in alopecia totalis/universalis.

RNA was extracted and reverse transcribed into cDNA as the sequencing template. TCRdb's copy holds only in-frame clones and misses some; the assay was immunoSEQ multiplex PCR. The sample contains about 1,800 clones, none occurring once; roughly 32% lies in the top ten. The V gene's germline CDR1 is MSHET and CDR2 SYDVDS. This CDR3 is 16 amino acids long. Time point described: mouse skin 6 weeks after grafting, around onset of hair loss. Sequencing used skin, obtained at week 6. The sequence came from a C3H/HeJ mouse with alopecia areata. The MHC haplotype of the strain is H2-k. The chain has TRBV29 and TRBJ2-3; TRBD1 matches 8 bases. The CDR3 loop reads CAGSPRTGNSAETLYF. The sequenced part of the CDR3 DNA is TGTGCTGGCAGTCCCCGGACAGGGAATAGTGCAGAA.